The 30 T cell receptor beta chains below were found in one sample sequenced in a study of blood T cell repertoires in COVID-19. Sequencing was performed with immunoSEQ multiplex PCR; in TCRdb, only in-frame clones are kept and a portion is missing. The data show 180,000 or so clones, around 78% seen once. The specimen sequenced was PBMCs or T cells enriched from blood (not recorded which). Every receptor here comes from a woman between 50 and 59 years old who had recovered from COVID-19.

The V and J genes are TRBV7-9 and TRBJ2-1, with 10 positions matching TRBD2. This CDR3 is 16 amino acids long. Per germline, CDR1 SEHNR and CDR2 FQNEAQ (reference sequence). The V and J ends lost 5 bases and 9 bases, in that order; junction bases with no gene match: 13. CDR3 protein: CASSLDFSGRKGEQFF. The CDR3 DNA is TGTGCCAGCAGCCTGGATTTTAGCGGGAGGAAGGGTGAGCAGTTCTTC.

V gene TRBV7-8 combines with J gene TRBJ2-1; 8 bases are a match to TRBD2. Germline CDR1 reads SGHVS; CDR2 reads FQNEAQ. The CDR3 runs to 15 residues. Trimming at V came to 5 bases and at J to 6 bases, leaving 9 bases not matched to a gene. Here the CDR3 reads CASSALAGVPNEQFF. The CDR3 nucleotides are TGTGCCAGCAGCGCCCTAGCGGGCGTTCCCAATGAGCAGTTCTTC. The full variable domain, in which reference TRBV7-8 and TRBJ2-1 provide the parts outside the CDR3, is GAGVSQSPRYKVAKRGQDVALRCDPISGHVSLFWYQQALGQGPEFLTYFQNEAQLDKSGLPSDRFFAERPEGSVSTLKIQRTQQEDSAVYLCASSALAGVPNEQFFGPGTRLTVL.

J is TRBJ1-4 and V is TRBV27; no firm D call. V was clipped by 2 bases and J by 10 bases, with 5 bases between them. The CDR3 has 11 amino acids. Per the germline V gene, CDR1 is MNHEY and CDR2 is SMNVEV (reference sequence). The chain's CDR3 is CASSLAPKLFF. CDR3 DNA sequence: TGTGCCAGCAGTTTAGCGCCAAAACTGTTTTTT.

The chain has TRBV5-1 and TRBJ1-1; 8 nucleotides match TRBD1. The CDR3 is 16 residues long. CDR1 is SGHRS and CDR2 is YFSETQ in the germline V gene. J was trimmed by 1 base and V by 2 bases; bases with no gene match: 7. CDR3 loop: CASSFRTGRGNTEAFF. CDR3 DNA: TGCGCCAGCAGCTTTAGGACAGGGCGGGGGAACACTGAAGCTTTCTTT.

This clone was observed a handful of times. V and J are TRBV5-6 and TRBJ1-1, with 11 nucleotides matching TRBD1. Trimming removed 1 base from V and 6 bases from J; junction bases left unmatched: 5. Germline V gene data show CDR1 as SGHDT and CDR2 as YYEEEE. The CDR3 has 15 residues. CDR3 bases: TGTGCCAGCAGCTTGATTGGGACAGGGGGGGCTGAAGCTTTCTTT. Translation: CASSLIGTGGAEAFF.

The chain recombines TRBV24-1 with TRBJ2-1; no firm D call. From germline, CDR1 is KGHDR and CDR2 SFDVKD. The CDR3 runs 11 residues. With 5 bases removed from V and 8 bases from J, the gap between germline ends came to 6 bases. Here the CDR3 reads CATSASHEQFF. In nucleotides, the CDR3 is TGTGCCACCAGTGCGTCCCATGAGCAGTTCTTC.

This rearrangement joins TRBV11-2 to TRBJ2-6; D might be TRBD1 (6 bases). CDR3 length equals 15 residues. V lost 4 bases to trimming and J lost 4 bases, with 11 bases between them. Germline CDR1 SGHAT, CDR2 FQNNGV. The CDR3 DNA reads as TGTGCCAGCAGCTCATCAGGGGCCGGGGCCAACGTCCTGACTTTC. It specifies CASSSSGAGANVLTF.

The chain couples TRBV28 to TRBJ1-4; TRBD1 aligns across 7 bases. Germline loops: CDR1 MDHEN, CDR2 SYDVKM. This CDR3 is built from 15 residues. V lost 6 bases to trimming and J lost 8 bases; unmatched junction nucleotides: 12. The CDR3: CASSTDRETSEKLFF. The CDR3 DNA follows: TGTGCCAGCAGCACAGACAGGGAAACTTCCGAAAAACTGTTTTTT.

Turning to this clone: This CDR3 is also generated by other DNA sequences in the sample. V and J are TRBV9 and TRBJ1-4; the D gene is possibly TRBD1 (5 bases). This CDR3 comprises 15 residues. Trimming left V 1 base short and J 0 bases short, with 7 bases between. Germline V CDR1 and CDR2: SGDLS, YYNGEE. The CDR3 sequence is CASSVQGATNEKLFF. The CDR3 DNA reads as TGTGCCAGCAGCGTACAGGGTGCAACTAATGAAAAACTGTTTTTT.

V is TRBV19 and J is TRBJ2-3; D possibly corresponds to TRBD2 (6 bases). The CDR3 length is 14 residues. Per germline, CDR1 LNHDA and CDR2 SQIVND (reference sequence). V lost 9 bases and J lost 0, with 13 bases in between. The CDR3 spells CASQRAGSTDTQYF. The CDR3 DNA follows: TGTGCCAGCCAGCGGGCGGGAAGCACAGATACGCAGTATTTT.

V gene TRBV11-2 combines with J gene TRBJ2-3, with D perhaps TRBD2 (5 bases). The germline V and J ends were trimmed by 3 bases and 0 bases, with 10 bases remaining between them. This CDR3 is built from 15 residues. From germline, CDR1 is SGHAT and CDR2 FQNNGV. CDR3 amino acids: CASSFSLASTDTQYF. The CDR3 DNA reads TGTGCCAGCAGCTTTAGTCTAGCCAGCACAGATACGCAGTATTTT.

This chain joins TRBV27 and TRBJ1-5; D call uncertain. The ends were cut back, 6 bases at V and 7 bases at J, with 19 bases in the middle. Germline V gives CDR1 MNHEY, CDR2 SMNVEV (reference sequence). This CDR3 is built from 15 residues. CDR3 coding DNA: TGTGCCAGCAGATCGGGTGGAGGGTTAAACCAGCCCCAGCATTTT. Protein product: CASRSGGGLNQPQHF.

The V gene is TRBV15, the J gene TRBJ2-2, with a possible D match to TRBD2 (6 bases). Trimming stripped 1 base from V and 9 bases from J, with 15 bases between. This CDR3 comprises 15 residues. Germline values: CDR1 LNHNV, CDR2 YYDKDF (reference sequence). The CDR3: CATSRGGAVHRELFF. DNA of the CDR3: TGTGCCACCAGCAGAGGCGGGGCAGTCCATCGGGAGCTGTTTTTT. Based on the CDR3 plus reference TRBV15 and TRBJ2-2, the full variable domain is DAMVIQNPRYQVTQFGKPVTLSCSQTLNHNVMYWYQQKSSQAPKLLFHYYDKDFNNEADTPDNFQSRRPNTSFCFLDIRSPGLGDTAMYLCATSRGGAVHRELFFGEGSRLTVL.

The gene calls are TRBV28 and TRBJ1-2, with D perhaps matching TRBD1 (5 bases). The germline gives CDR1 MDHEN, CDR2 SYDVKM. This CDR3 has 14 residues. V was trimmed by 5 bases and J by 8 bases, leaving 18 bases between them. CDR3 nucleotide sequence: TGTGCCAGCAGTCCCGGGGGGGGGATGTTGGGCTACACCTTC. Protein product: CASSPGGGMLGYTF.

The rearrangement links TRBV27 to TRBJ2-3; TRBD2 might be the D (7 bases). Trimming took off 7 bases at V and 1 base at J, with 12 bases between the two ends. CDR3 length equals 14 residues. CDR1 and CDR2 (germline): MNHEY, SMNVEV (reference sequence). The CDR3 DNA reads TGTGCCAGCAAATCGGGGGGCGGCACAGATACGCAGTATTTT. Translated, it gives CASKSGGGTDTQYF.

The CDR3, as DNA: TGTGCCAGCAGTTTATATGTGACAGGGCGTGCTGAAGCTTTCTTT. It yields the protein CASSLYVTGRAEAFF. The chain couples TRBV28 to TRBJ1-1; 7 bases fit TRBD1. Germline values: CDR1 MDHEN, CDR2 SYDVKM. The CDR3 covers 15 residues. With V trimmed by 1 base and J by 6 bases, 8 bases remained unmatched. Variable domain in full (rest from reference TRBV28 and TRBJ1-1): DVKVTQSSRYLVKRTGEKVFLECVQDMDHENMFWYRQDPGLGLRLIYFSYDVKMKEKGDIPEGYSVSREKKERFSLILESASTNQTSMYLCASSLYVTGRAEAFFGQGTRLTVV.

The chain employs TRBV4-1 and TRBJ2-1; the D gene is possibly TRBD2 (6 bases). V was clipped by 1 base and J by 7 bases, with 14 bases between them. Germline-derived CDR1 and CDR2 are MGHRA and YSYEKL. The CDR3 extends over 15 amino acids. In nucleotides, the CDR3 is TGCGCCAGCAGCCAAGGGGTTTGGGGGGAGAATGAGCAGTTCTTC. The encoded protein is CASSQGVWGENEQFF.

The gene calls are TRBV7-2 and TRBJ1-1, with 7 bases fitting TRBD1. After removal of 7 bases from V and 2 bases from J, the junction contained 10 bases not matched to a gene. Germline lookup yields CDR1 SGHTA and CDR2 FQGNSA. The CDR3 length is 15 residues. The DNA for the CDR3 is TGTGCCAGCACCTGGGATGACAGGGCAAACACTGAAGCTTTCTTT. It encodes CASTWDDRANTEAFF.

This clone was observed a handful of times. The chain employs TRBV18 and TRBJ1-2; 11 positions agree with TRBD1. Losses at the gene ends were 4 bases for V and 6 bases for J; bases not matched to a gene: 10. In germline, CDR1 is KGHSH, CDR2 LQKENI. The CDR3 runs to 16 residues. CDR3: CASSLDHRTGGDGYTF. CDR3 coding DNA: TGTGCCAGCTCACTAGATCATAGGACAGGGGGCGATGGCTACACCTTC.

The chain recombines TRBV28 with TRBJ2-7, with 8 positions matching TRBD1. This CDR3 is 15 amino acids long. V gave up 6 bases and J gave up 6 bases; unmatched junction bases: 13. From germline, CDR1 is MDHEN and CDR2 SYDVKM. As DNA, the CDR3 is TGTGCCAGCAGCCCAGGGGGCGCCACCCCACGCGAGCAGTACGTC. It encodes CASSPGGATPREQYV.

The V gene is TRBV7-2, the J gene TRBJ2-2; the match to TRBD1 covers 9 bases. Losses at the gene ends were 5 bases for V and 6 bases for J; bases not matched to a gene: 7. CDR3 length equals 15 residues. The V gene's germline CDR1 is SGHTA and CDR2 FQGNSA. DNA for the CDR3: TGTGCCAGCAGCCAAGGGGACAGGGAGGCCGGGGAGCTGTTTTTT. Protein product: CASSQGDREAGELFF.

This rearrangement joins TRBV19 to TRBJ1-2; no clear D. The germline V and J ends were trimmed by 10 bases and 11 bases, with 11 bases remaining between them. Germline CDR1 and CDR2: LNHDA and SQIVND (reference sequence). CDR3 length equals 9 residues. CDR3 sequence: CATLLRYTF. The DNA for the CDR3 is TGTGCCACCCTGTTACGGTACACCTTC.

This clone appeared many times. The rearrangement uses TRBV5-6 and TRBJ1-4, with D possibly TRBD1 on 6 matching bases. This CDR3 region has 15 residues. The V and J ends lost 5 bases and 4 bases respectively, with 15 bases between them. In germline, CDR1 is SGHDT, CDR2 YYEEEE. Written as DNA, the CDR3 is TGTGCCAGCAGGTTGTCGGGGGGCTTTAATGAAAAACTGTTTTTT. This encodes CASRLSGGFNEKLFF.

The rearrangement joins TRBV6-5 to TRBJ2-7; D is perhaps TRBD2 (6 bases). Trimming removed 5 bases at V and 3 bases at J, with 17 bases between. Looked up from germline, CDR1 is MNHEY and CDR2 is SVGAGI. The CDR3 is 15 residues long. The CDR3 reads CASSRHGGPGYEQYV. The CDR3 nucleotides are TGTGCCAGCAGTCGACACGGGGGTCCGGGCTACGAGCAGTACGTC.

The V gene is TRBV28, the J gene TRBJ2-3, with a possible D match to TRBD2 (5 bases). Germline CDR1 MDHEN, CDR2 SYDVKM. The CDR3 sequence is 13 residues long. V lost 8 bases and J lost 3, with 12 bases in between. CDR3 in amino acids: CASSSRGTDTQYF. CDR3 DNA: TGTGCCAGCTCCTCACGCGGGACAGATACGCAGTATTTT. Full variable domain (rest looked up from reference TRBV28 and TRBJ2-3): DVKVTQSSRYLVKRTGEKVFLECVQDMDHENMFWYRQDPGLGLRLIYFSYDVKMKEKGDIPEGYSVSREKKERFSLILESASTNQTSMYLCASSSRGTDTQYFGPGTRLTVL.

The chain employs TRBV7-9 and TRBJ1-1; D is unresolved. Germline CDR1 and CDR2: SEHNR and FQNEAQ (reference sequence). The CDR3 has 15 residues. Trimming pared 2 bases from V and 0 bases from J, leaving 10 bases between. In DNA form, the CDR3 reads TGTGCCAGCAGCTTAACCCTTACGGTGAACACTGAAGCTTTCTTT. Translation gives CASSLTLTVNTEAFF.

This clone was seen at least ten times. The chain couples TRBV7-2 to TRBJ1-2; possibly TRBD1 for D (5 bases). CDR1 and CDR2 (germline): SGHTA, FQGNSA. CDR3 length: 12 amino acids. V lost 6 bases and J 9 bases, leaving 14 bases between the germline ends. CDR3 amino acids: CASRGGFDSYTF. The CDR3 DNA reads as TGTGCCAGCAGGGGGGGGTTTGACAGCTACACCTTC. Full variable domain (rest looked up from reference TRBV7-2 and TRBJ1-2): GAGVSQSPSNKVTEKGKDVELRCDPISGHTALYWYRQSLGQGLEFLIYFQGNSAPDKSGLPSDRFSAERTGGSVSTLTIQRTQQEDSAVYLCASRGGFDSYTFGSGTRLTVV.

CDR3 nucleotides: TGCGCCAGCAGCTTGGGGACTCGGGGCACAGATACGCAGTATTTT. It encodes CASSLGTRGTDTQYF. This chain uses TRBV5-1 with TRBJ2-3, with D possibly being TRBD2 (5 bases). This CDR3 region has 15 residues. V was shortened by 0 bases and J by 1 base, with 9 bases between the two germline ends. CDR1 and CDR2 (germline): SGHRS, YFSETQ.

This sequence joins TRBV9 and TRBJ1-2; a possible D gene is TRBD1 (6 bases). Germline V gene lookup returns CDR1 SGDLS and CDR2 YYNGEE. V dropped 4 bases and J dropped 8 bases, with 15 bases sitting between them. The CDR3 length is 13 residues. Written as DNA, the CDR3 is TGTGCCAGCAGCACCCGACAGGAATCGGGCTACACCTTC. Residues: CASSTRQESGYTF. The entire variable domain, with the rest obtained from reference TRBV9 and TRBJ1-2, is as follows: DSGVTQTPKHLITATGQRVTLRCSPRSGDLSVYWYQQSLDQGLQFLIQYYNGEERAKGNILERFSAQQFPDLHSELNLSSLELGDSALYFCASSTRQESGYTFGSGTRLTVV.

V usage is TRBV2 and J usage is TRBJ2-3, with a weak D call TRBD2 (6 bases). This CDR3 contains 12 residues. V was pared by 8 bases and J by 6 bases, with 12 bases between. CDR1 is SNHLY and CDR2 is FYNNEI in the germline V gene. The CDR3, as DNA: TGTGCCAGCGGGCGGGGTGCGGATACGCAGTATTTT. Residues: CASGRGADTQYF.